The clone carrying this T cell receptor beta chain came up once. Its target is not known. The data are from a study of CD4+ T cells in melanoma. Produced via immunoSEQ multiplex PCR; TCRdb's table is partial and in-frame only. The repertoire holds some 3,600 clones, with 62% as singletons. CDR1 and CDR2 from the germline V gene are SEHNR and FQNEAQ (reference sequence). The CDR3 contains 11 residues. Broader study findings: In melanoma, neoantigen-specific CD4+ T cells reportedly differed in differentiation state.

The chain employs TRBV7-9 and TRBJ2-5, with D unresolved. The closer fit of TRBJ2-7 to the DNA end suggests the J call may be wrong. This clonotype was sampled from a human donor with melanoma. The specimen was cells from a culture (not recorded whether cultured in vitro). CDR3 sequence: CASSLSYEQYF. The CDR3 nucleotides are TGTGCCAGCAGCTTATCCTACGAGCAGTACTTC.